This TCR beta chain was observed in a study of T cell responses to AZD1222 COVID-19 vaccine. To note about this clone: Its cognate antigen is unknown.

CDR1 and CDR2 (germline): ENHRY, SYGVKD. The CDR3 runs to 15 residues. Trimming removed 7 bases from V and 0 bases from J, with 16 bases in between. Broader study findings: It should be noted that donors were predominantly white British and more often female, and clonal diversity was possibly underestimated.

Assay used: immunoSEQ multiplex PCR; TCRdb lists only in-frame clones, some missing. The table includes some 110,000 clones, roughly 90% detected once. The sequence came from an adult in good health. Sample: peripheral blood, taken on day 0 of AZD1222 vaccination. The chain employs TRBV10-3 and TRBJ2-7; D remains unclear. CDR3 DNA sequence: TGTGCCATCAAGTTTGGAGACACGGACTCCTACGAGCAGTACTTC. Its protein is CAIKFGDTDSYEQYF.